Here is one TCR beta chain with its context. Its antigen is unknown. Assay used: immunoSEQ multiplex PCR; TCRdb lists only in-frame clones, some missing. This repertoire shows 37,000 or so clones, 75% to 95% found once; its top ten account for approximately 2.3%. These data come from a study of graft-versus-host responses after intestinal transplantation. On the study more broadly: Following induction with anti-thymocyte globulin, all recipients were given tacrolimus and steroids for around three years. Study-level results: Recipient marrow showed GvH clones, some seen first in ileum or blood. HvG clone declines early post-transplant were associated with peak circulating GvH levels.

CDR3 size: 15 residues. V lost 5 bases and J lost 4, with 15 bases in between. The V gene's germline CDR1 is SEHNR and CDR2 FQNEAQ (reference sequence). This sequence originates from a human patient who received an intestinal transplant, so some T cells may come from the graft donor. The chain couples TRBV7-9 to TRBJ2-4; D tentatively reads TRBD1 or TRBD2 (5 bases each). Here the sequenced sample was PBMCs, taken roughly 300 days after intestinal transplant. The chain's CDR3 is CASSDRDAVKNIQYF. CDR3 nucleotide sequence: TGTGCCAGCAGCGACCGGGACGCTGTGAAAAACATTCAGTACTTC.